This TCR beta chain came from a study of control samples from healthy donors and cancer patients. Using immunoSEQ multiplex PCR, the repertoire was profiled, and TCRdb retains in-frame clones only, with some absent. This table has about 160,000 clones, approximately 96% appearing once. The CDR3 length is 14 residues. Germline V gives CDR1 SGHTA, CDR2 FQGNSA. The V end lost 3 bases, the J end lost 6 bases, and 14 bases lay between the germline ends. Only one count was recorded for this clone. The receptor was isolated from a woman aged 40 to 50 in good health. The V call is TRBV7-2, the J call TRBJ1-1; a weak D match, TRBD1 (6 bases). Material: blood. The CDR3 sequence is CASSLGGGSSEAFF. CDR3 coding DNA: TGTGCCAGCAGCTTGGGGGGCGGTTCATCTGAAGCTTTCTTT.